Included here is one T cell receptor (beta chain) sequence, with context. The CDR3 extends over 14 amino acids. After removal of 3 bases from V and 4 bases from J, the junction contained 3 bases not matched to a gene. Germline CDR1 reads SGHTA; CDR2 reads FQGTGA. This sample was taken from a study of shared clonotypes between healthy human individuals. The assay was immunoSEQ multiplex PCR, and TCRdb's table has in-frame clones only and misses some. The sample holds about 380,000 clones, around 96% seen once. This sequence joins TRBV7-3 and TRBJ2-5, with TRBD2 matching 9 bases. This receptor was obtained from a man in his thirties or forties in good health. The sequenced sample consisted of memory CD8+ T cells sorted from blood. This sample's subset: CD45RO+ cells pooled with CCR7-negative TemRA cells. The CDR3: CASSFSGSGETQYF. CDR3 bases: TGTGCCAGCAGCTTTAGCGGGAGCGGAGAGACCCAGTACTTC.